This T cell receptor (beta chain) was captured in a study of blood T cell repertoires in COVID-19. Across the whole study: Acute-phase and convalescent COVID-19 samples originated in the United States, Italy and Spain.

Germline V gene lookup returns CDR1 SGHTA and CDR2 FQGNSA. V lost 4 bases and J 2 bases, leaving 9 bases between the germline ends. This CDR3 contains 13 residues. Produced via immunoSEQ multiplex PCR; TCRdb's table is partial and in-frame only. The table includes 300,000 or so clones, about 88% detected once. Sample: peripheral blood. V is TRBV7-2 and J is TRBJ2-7, with D possibly TRBD1 on 6 matching bases. This sequence originates from a man between 70 and 80 years old with acute or convalescent COVID-19. CDR3 bases: TGTGCCAGCAGCTCACAGGGCCCCTACGAGCAGTACTTC. This sequence encodes CASSSQGPYEQYF.